These 22 T cell receptor beta chains originate from one sample sequenced in a study of blood T cells in healthy people across ages. Primed by a sample-barcoded 5' primer and a J-beta primer mix, a second PCR proceeded for roughly 6 to 12 cycles. From the 5' RACE reads, TCRdb called clonotypes with MiXCR, one entry per CDR3 protein. This sample has roughly 1.4 million distinct CDR3 sequences; roughly 64% occur once, and the top ten carry roughly 6.3%. Sample: blood. The origin of the receptors is a man younger than 35 in good health.

The chain is built from TRBV27 and TRBJ2-7; 12 bases agree with TRBD1. The CDR3 extends over 16 amino acids. Looked up from germline, CDR1 is MNHEY and CDR2 is SMNVEV (reference sequence). The V gene end was trimmed by 5 bases and the J gene end by 7 bases; junction bases not matched to a gene: 12. CDR3 residues: CASSHPGTGGFWEQYF. The CDR3 DNA reads TGTGCCAGCAGTCACCCCGGGACAGGGGGCTTTTGGGAGCAGTACTTC.

The genes are TRBV11-2 and TRBJ2-3; TRBD1 is a possible D gene (6 bases). V gave up 1 base and J gave up 4 bases, with 18 bases separating them. CDR3 size: 17 residues. Germline assignment: CDR1 SGHAT and CDR2 FQNNGV. Here the CDR3 DNA reads TGTGCCAGCAGCTTAGCGGTGGGGGCGCTTATCGCAGATACGCAGTATTTT. Translation gives CASSLAVGALIADTQYF.

This clonotype showed up just a few times. This chain connects TRBV29-1 to TRBJ2-1; tentatively, D is TRBD2 (5 bases). With 3 bases removed from V and 0 bases from J, the gap between germline ends came to 12 bases. The CDR3 is 15 amino acids. Germline CDR1 and CDR2: SQVTM and ANQGSEA. DNA of the CDR3: TGCAGCGTTGATTACAGCGGTAGCTCCTACAATGAGCAGTTCTTC. It encodes CSVDYSGSSYNEQFF.

This clonotype was seen more than once but under ten times. V gene TRBV29-1 combines with J gene TRBJ2-7; D gene unclear. Germline V lookup: CDR1 SQVTM, CDR2 ANQGSEA. The CDR3 loop spans 13 amino acids. V was trimmed by 8 bases and J by 0 bases, leaving 14 bases between them. Here the CDR3 DNA reads TGCAGCTGTTGGAAGGCAGGCTCCTACGAGCAGTACTTC. It encodes CSCWKAGSYEQYF.

The V and J genes are TRBV18 and TRBJ1-6; no definite D call. V was trimmed by 3 bases and J by 7 bases, leaving 10 bases between them. The length of the CDR3 is 14 residues. Germline-derived CDR1 and CDR2 are KGHSH and LQKENI. As DNA, the CDR3 is TGTGCCAGCTCACCGTACCCACCCAATTCACCCCTCCACTTT. Amino acid sequence: CASSPYPPNSPLHF.

The chain links TRBV7-9 to TRBJ2-6; 8 bases are shared with TRBD2. Germline CDR1 SEHNR, CDR2 FQNEAQ (reference sequence). J gave up 2 bases and V 7 bases, and 13 bases lay outside the gene matches. This CDR3 region has 18 residues. The DNA for the CDR3 is TGTGCCAGCACTCACGCCGAGAGCGGGAGAACTGGGGCCAACGTCCTGACTTTC. Its translation: CASTHAESGRTGANVLTF.

The chain couples TRBV5-5 to TRBJ2-1, with D perhaps TRBD2 (5 bases). CDR3 length: 15 amino acids. V was trimmed by 0 bases and J by 8 bases, leaving 15 bases between them. In germline, CDR1 is SGHKS, CDR2 YYEKEE (reference sequence). The DNA for the CDR3 is TGTGCCAGCAGCTTGGGCGGGTATCCCCTACATGAGCAGTTCTTC. Its translation: CASSLGGYPLHEQFF.

The chain couples TRBV7-2 to TRBJ1-4; D unresolved. Trimming pared 0 bases from V and 5 bases from J, leaving 7 bases between. Germline V CDR1 and CDR2: SGHTA, FQGNSA. This CDR3 has 14 amino acids. CDR3 in DNA: TGTGCCAGCAGCTTAGCTTTGGCCAATGAAAAACTGTTTTTT. It yields the protein CASSLALANEKLFF.

The J gene is TRBJ1-2, the V gene TRBV7-9; 9 positions match TRBD1. Looked up from germline, CDR1 is SEHNR and CDR2 is FQNEAQ (reference sequence). The CDR3 sequence is 16 residues long. The trim removed 4 bases at V and 4 bases at J, leaving 10 bases unmatched. The CDR3 sequence: CASSSSRDRDPYGYTF. Here the CDR3 DNA reads TGTGCCAGCAGCTCGAGCCGGGACAGGGACCCCTATGGCTACACCTTC.

This clonotype was detected only once. J is TRBJ2-7 and V is TRBV5-4, with D tentatively TRBD1 (6 bases). Germline CDR1 reads SGHNT; CDR2 reads YYREEE (reference sequence). This CDR3 region has 14 residues. With 4 bases removed from V and 6 bases from J, the gap between germline ends came to 17 bases. CDR3 coding DNA: TGTGCCAGCAGCCGGGACACAGGATATCTCGAGCAGTACTTC. The encoded protein is CASSRDTGYLEQYF.

This clonotype came up once. The chain's CDR3 is CASSYGRQGFYGYTF. DNA for the CDR3: TGTGCCAGCAGTTACGGCCGACAGGGATTCTATGGCTACACCTTC. The chain employs TRBV6-5 and TRBJ1-2; 7 bases align to TRBD1. J was trimmed by 4 bases and V by 2 bases; bases with no gene match: 7. This CDR3 comprises 15 residues. Looked up from germline, CDR1 is MNHEY and CDR2 is SVGAGI.

The chain combines TRBV9 with TRBJ2-7; D gene ambiguous. Trimming removed 0 bases from V and 5 bases from J, with 12 bases in between. The length of the CDR3 is 14 residues. Germline CDR1 and CDR2: SGDLS and YYNGEE. The CDR3 nucleotides are TGTGCCAGCAGCGTAGTGGAGATGTCCGACGAGCAGTACTTC. Amino acids: CASSVVEMSDEQYF.

J is TRBJ2-3 and V is TRBV20-1; tentative D call: TRBD1 (5 bases). Trimming took 4 bases from V and 2 from J, leaving 19 bases between them. Looked up from germline, CDR1 is DFQATT and CDR2 is SNEGSKA (reference sequence). This CDR3 has 16 amino acids. The CDR3 protein is CSATRGRRGLTDTQYF. CDR3 sequence (DNA): TGCAGTGCTACTCGTGGCAGAAGGGGTCTCACAGATACGCAGTATTTT.

The J gene is TRBJ1-1, the V gene TRBV7-6; TRBD1 agrees at 7 bases. From germline, CDR1 is SGHVS and CDR2 FNYEAQ. V trimming: 1 base; J trimming: 7 bases; junction bases outside the gene matches: 6. The CDR3 has 14 amino acids. The CDR3: CASSLGGQGGEAFF. The CDR3 DNA reads TGTGCCAGCAGCTTAGGGGGGCAGGGGGGTGAAGCTTTCTTT.

J is TRBJ2-5 and V is TRBV20-1, with no clear D. CDR1 and CDR2 (germline): DFQATT, SNEGSKA (reference sequence). Trimming removed 2 bases at V and 1 base at J, with 8 bases between. CDR3 length: 13 amino acids. The CDR3 loop is CSARRFFQETQYF. CDR3 coding DNA: TGCAGTGCTAGACGCTTTTTCCAAGAGACCCAGTACTTC.

The chain employs TRBV7-8 and TRBJ2-1, with 13 bases matching TRBD2. The junction had 5 bases not matched to a gene; V was cut back by 1 base and J by 5 bases. Germline values: CDR1 SGHVS, CDR2 FQNEAQ. The CDR3 contains 17 residues. This chain's CDR3 is CASSLGTLAGGHNEQFF. CDR3 DNA sequence: TGTGCCAGCAGCTTAGGGACACTAGCGGGGGGGCACAATGAGCAGTTCTTC.

V and J are TRBV10-2 and TRBJ1-1; D is possibly TRBD1 (6 bases). Germline values: CDR1 WSHSY, CDR2 SAAADI. This CDR3 has 15 amino acids. V lost 5 bases, J lost 0 bases, and 13 bases lay in between. This CDR3 reads CASSPGAYMNTEAFF. The CDR3 DNA follows: TGCGCCAGCAGTCCGGGGGCTTACATGAACACTGAAGCTTTCTTT.

This clonotype showed up just a few times. This rearrangement joins TRBV28 to TRBJ2-5; unclear D gene. Trimming pared 3 bases from V and 3 bases from J, leaving 11 bases between. The CDR3 length is 14 residues. In germline, CDR1 is MDHEN, CDR2 SYDVKM. The CDR3 is CASSLENLEETQYF. For the CDR3, the DNA is TGTGCCAGCAGTTTGGAAAATTTGGAAGAGACCCAGTACTTC.

The genes are TRBV20-1 and TRBJ2-1; a possible D gene is TRBD2 (6 bases). CDR3 length equals 16 residues. V lost 0 bases and J lost 5, with 17 bases in between. In germline, CDR1 is DFQATT, CDR2 SNEGSKA (reference sequence). The DNA of the CDR3 is TGCAGTGCTAGAGATAGTTTTCCTAGCGCCCACAATGAGCAGTTCTTC. It is translated as CSARDSFPSAHNEQFF.

The CDR3 sequence: CASESGQGFSYEQYF. CDR3 in DNA: TGTGCCAGTGAATCGGGACAGGGTTTCTCCTACGAGCAGTACTTC. The chain combines TRBV6-1 with TRBJ2-7, with TRBD1 identical over 9 bases. CDR1 is MNHNS, CDR2 SASEGT, per germline. With 9 bases clipped from V and 0 bases from J, the junction kept 9 bases outside the gene matches. This CDR3 has 15 amino acids.

The chain is built from TRBV29-1 and TRBJ2-3; D possibly uses TRBD1 or TRBD2 (5 bases each). Trimming took off 7 bases at V and 4 bases at J, with 18 bases between the two ends. This CDR3 has 14 amino acids. Germline V CDR1 and CDR2: SQVTM, ANQGSEA. The CDR3 sequence is CSARRQGVADTQYF. In DNA form, the CDR3 reads TGCAGCGCCAGGCGGCAGGGAGTAGCAGATACGCAGTATTTT.

This clonotype was detected only a few times. CDR3 nucleotides: TGCAGTGCTAGAGATGGGACCCGCCAGATGGAGACCCAGTACTTC. Protein sequence: CSARDGTRQMETQYF. This chain uses TRBV20-1 with TRBJ2-7; tentatively, D is TRBD1 or TRBD2 (5 bases each). The J call may not be correct, given that the DNA end is closer to TRBJ2-5. This CDR3 has 15 residues. CDR1 is DFQATT and CDR2 is SNEGSKA in the germline V gene (reference sequence).